The sequence of this T cell receptor beta chain was determined in a study of CD8+ T cells in alopecia areata. The authors extracted RNA and reverse transcribed it into cDNA as the sequencing template. Sequencing was performed with immunoSEQ multiplex PCR; in TCRdb, only in-frame clones are kept and a portion is missing. The top ten hold approximately 0.44% of the sample, which has about 200,000 clones, 57% seen once. Looked up from germline, CDR1 is MNHEY and CDR2 is SMNVEV (reference sequence). The CDR3 consists of 15 residues. Trimming took off 5 bases at V and 6 bases at J, with 14 bases between the two ends. About this clone itself: Antigen: not known.

Lesional scalp tissue (obtained by punch biopsy) and peripheral blood were collected from alopecia areata patients. CD4+ and CD8+ T cells were sorted from PBMCs. Study conclusions and caveats: Scalp samples also yield sequences from resident alphabeta T cells of normal skin. Especially in alopecia totalis/universalis, lesional scalp showed greater clonality than normal scalp did.

This sequence originates from a human donor with alopecia areata. The sequences come from CD4+ T cells sorted from blood, collected at week 0. The chain has TRBV27 and TRBJ1-6; D gene uncertain. The CDR3 sequence: CASSRTVVLNSPLHF. The CDR3 bases are TGTGCCAGCAGTAGGACGGTGGTCCTTAATTCACCCCTCCACTTT.